The 25 T cell receptor beta chains below all came from one sample that was sequenced in a study of shared clonotypes between healthy human individuals. Sequencing used immunoSEQ multiplex PCR; TCRdb keeps in-frame clones, though not all of them. Of about 1.9 million clones listed, just over 90% are singletons. CD45RO negativity and positive selection for CCR7 defined naive CD8 cells, a population that excluded terminally differentiated effector memory CD45RA+ cells. The sequenced sample was naive CD8+ T cells from PBMCs. Receptors were obtained from a man between 18 and 35 years old in good health. Some clones in this sample may be carry-over from other donors' samples.

The count of this clone is one. This chain uses TRBV6-4 with TRBJ2-6; perhaps TRBD1 as D (5 bases). V lost 6 bases and J lost 4, with 10 bases in between. Germline V gene lookup returns CDR1 MRHNA and CDR2 SNTAGT. This CDR3 has 14 residues. The CDR3: CASSQGAGANVLTF. The DNA of the CDR3 is TGTGCCAGCAGCCAGGGTGCCGGGGCCAACGTCCTGACTTTC.

Concerning this clone: Other DNA sequences in the same sample also yield this CDR3. The CDR3 loop is CASSQALGGTGELFF. The CDR3 region has the DNA TGCGCCAGCAGCCAAGCACTAGGAGGCACCGGGGAGCTGTTTTTT. The chain carries TRBV4-3 and TRBJ2-2, with D tentatively TRBD2 (5 bases). Germline V gives CDR1 LGHNA, CDR2 YSLEER. Trimming cost V 1 base and J 4 bases, with 10 bases left between them. The CDR3 totals 15 residues.

J is TRBJ2-7 and V is TRBV7-8; D remains unclear. Germline CDR1 SGHVS, CDR2 FQNEAQ. V was trimmed by 6 bases and J by 6 bases, leaving 12 bases between them. The CDR3 runs 12 residues. The CDR3 sequence is CASSSEMAEQYF. Written as DNA, the CDR3 is TGTGCCAGCAGTTCAGAGATGGCCGAGCAGTACTTC.

The chain carries TRBV7-9 and TRBJ2-1, with D perhaps TRBD1 (5 bases). Germline V CDR1 and CDR2: SEHNR, FQNEAQ (reference sequence). This CDR3 is built from 14 residues. The V gene lost 5 bases and the J gene lost 2 bases, with 10 bases spanning the gap. CDR3 coding DNA: TGTGCCAGCAGCCCTCAGACAGCCTACAATGAGCAGTTCTTC. This sequence encodes CASSPQTAYNEQFF.

This chain connects TRBV19 to TRBJ1-1; 7 nucleotides agree with TRBD1. CDR1 is LNHDA and CDR2 is SQIVND in the germline V gene (reference sequence). The CDR3 contains 13 residues. V lost 5 bases to trimming and J lost 4 bases; unmatched junction nucleotides: 4. CDR3 loop: CASSQTGVTEAFF. In DNA form, the CDR3 reads TGTGCCAGTAGTCAAACAGGGGTCACTGAAGCTTTCTTT.

This CDR3 is CASSFVGLSSYNEQFF. The CDR3 DNA sequence: TGTGCCAGCAGTTTTGTAGGTCTCAGCTCCTACAATGAGCAGTTCTTC. V usage is TRBV28 and J usage is TRBJ2-1; D is ambiguous. CDR3 length: 16 residues. From germline, CDR1 is MDHEN and CDR2 SYDVKM. The V end was cut by 3 bases, the J end by 0 bases, with 12 bases between.

This clone appeared a single time. This chain connects TRBV4-1 to TRBJ2-1, with D perhaps TRBD2 (6 bases). The germline V gene encodes CDR1 MGHRA and CDR2 YSYEKL. This CDR3 region has 15 residues. V lost 4 bases to trimming and J lost 0 bases, with 10 bases between them. In DNA, the CDR3 is TGCGCCAGCAGCCCCCGGGAGTCCTCCTACAATGAGCAGTTCTTC. Its translation is CASSPRESSYNEQFF.

The rearrangement uses TRBV11-2 and TRBJ1-5, with D unclear. Germline V gene data show CDR1 as SGHAT and CDR2 as FQNNGV. Trimming removed 1 base at V and 6 bases at J, with 7 bases between. This CDR3 contains 13 residues. CDR3 sequence: CASSLVEGQPQHF. DNA for the CDR3: TGTGCCAGCAGCTTAGTAGAGGGTCAGCCCCAGCATTTT.

The chain is built from TRBV28 and TRBJ2-2; 9 bases are shared with TRBD2. The germline V gene encodes CDR1 MDHEN and CDR2 SYDVKM. Trimming at V came to 2 bases and at J to 6 bases, leaving 10 bases not matched to a gene. This CDR3 has 17 amino acids. The CDR3, as DNA: TGTGCCAGCAGTTTAAGGGCGGGAGGGCCTTTCGCCGGGGAGCTGTTTTTT. Translated, it gives CASSLRAGGPFAGELFF.

The V call is TRBV5-1, the J call TRBJ2-1; the match to TRBD2 covers 10 bases. After removal of 0 bases from V and 6 bases from J, the junction contained 9 bases not matched to a gene. Looked up from germline, CDR1 is SGHRS and CDR2 is YFSETQ. The CDR3 is made up of 17 amino acids. For the CDR3, the DNA is TGCGCCAGCAGCTTGGAGCAGCGGGAGGGCCCGTTCAATGAGCAGTTCTTC. This codes for CASSLEQREGPFNEQFF.

The chain uses TRBV11-2 and TRBJ2-2; D call uncertain. CDR3 length equals 13 residues. With 2 bases removed from V and 7 bases from J, the gap between germline ends came to 8 bases. Germline CDR1 reads SGHAT; CDR2 reads FQNNGV. The CDR3 DNA follows: TGTGCCAGCAGCTTATTCGGTAGCGGGGAGCTGTTTTTT. Residues: CASSLFGSGELFF.

The chain couples TRBV4-3 to TRBJ1-3; D is unclear. The CDR3 consists of 14 residues. Trimming removed 0 bases from V and 6 bases from J, with 9 bases in between. Germline CDR1 and CDR2: LGHNA and YSLEER. DNA of the CDR3: TGCGCCAGCAGCCAAGATATCACAGAAAACACCATATATTTT. This sequence encodes CASSQDITENTIYF.

The chain carries TRBV9 and TRBJ2-7; the D gene is possibly TRBD1 (5 bases). CDR3 size: 15 residues. CDR1 is SGDLS and CDR2 is YYNGEE in the germline V gene. With 4 bases removed from V and 3 bases from J, the gap between germline ends came to 17 bases. The CDR3 here is CASSLGHGRFYEQYF. The CDR3 coding sequence is TGTGCCAGCAGCTTAGGACATGGTCGATTCTACGAGCAGTACTTC.

The chain employs TRBV29-1 and TRBJ2-1; 8 bases are shared with TRBD2. The CDR3 covers 11 residues. CDR1 is SQVTM and CDR2 is ANQGSEA in the germline V gene. J gave up 12 bases and V 8 bases, and 9 bases lay outside the gene matches. DNA for the CDR3: TGCAGCACCAGGAGCGGGAGTTTGCAGTTCTTC. The encoded protein is CSTRSGSLQFF.

V is TRBV15 and J is TRBJ2-1; 8 bases line up with TRBD2. The V segment lost 3 bases and the J segment 7 bases; nucleotides outside the gene matches: 11. The CDR3 sequence is 16 residues long. Germline CDR1 LNHNV, CDR2 YYDKDF (reference sequence). This CDR3 reads CATSRGPSGTSNEQFF. The CDR3 nucleotides are TGTGCCACCAGCAGGGGTCCAAGCGGGACTAGTAATGAGCAGTTCTTC.

This clone appeared a few times. The chain is built from TRBV10-1 and TRBJ2-7; tentatively, D is TRBD2 (6 bases). Trimming cost V 6 bases and J 6 bases, with 21 bases left between them. CDR1 WNHNN and CDR2 SYGVQD come from the germline V gene (reference sequence). The CDR3 has 15 residues. In DNA, the CDR3 is TGCGCCAGCAGCGGTGGGGGAGGTGGGGCAAGCGAGCAGTACTTC. It is translated as CASSGGGGGASEQYF.

This chain connects TRBV7-3 to TRBJ2-3; no clear D. The CDR3 sequence is 17 residues long. V lost 1 base and J 1 base, leaving 15 bases between the germline ends. Germline V gene lookup returns CDR1 SGHTA and CDR2 FQGTGA. CDR3 in amino acids: CASSLKASSSGTDTQYF. In nucleotides, the CDR3 is TGTGCCAGCAGCTTAAAAGCTTCCTCGAGTGGCACAGATACGCAGTATTTT.

This chain joins TRBV11-2 and TRBJ2-3; 7 nucleotides align to TRBD2. In germline, CDR1 is SGHAT, CDR2 FQNNGV. Trimming cost V 3 bases and J 2 bases; bases outside gene matches: 5. The CDR3 length is 15 residues. CDR3 sequence reads: CASSFGTTVTDTQYF. Written as DNA, the CDR3 is TGTGCCAGCAGCTTCGGGACTACTGTCACAGATACGCAGTATTTT.

CDR3 DNA sequence: TGTGCCGGAGAGGGACGGCCCAACTCCCTGGGGTCAATGGGAGGCTACACCTTC. It codes for CAGEGRPNSLGSMGGYTF. V is TRBV2 and J is TRBJ1-2, with D possibly matching TRBD1 (5 bases). CDR1 and CDR2 (germline): SNHLY, FYNNEI. Trimming pared 11 bases from V and 8 bases from J, leaving 36 bases between. There are 18 residues in the CDR3.

The V and J genes are TRBV19 and TRBJ2-7; D is perhaps TRBD2 (6 bases). CDR3 length: 12 residues. Trimming shortened V by 9 bases and J by 4 bases, and 13 bases separated the two germline ends. Looked up from germline, CDR1 is LNHDA and CDR2 is SQIVND (reference sequence). CDR3 sequence reads: CARGGTNYEQYF. The CDR3 nucleotides read TGTGCCAGGGGAGGCACGAATTACGAGCAGTACTTC.

Only one count was recorded for this clone. The V call is TRBV4-1, the J call TRBJ2-3, with TRBD2 identical over 11 bases. In germline, CDR1 is MGHRA, CDR2 YSYEKL. The CDR3 sequence is 18 residues long. V shed 4 bases and J 4 bases; nucleotides not matched to a gene: 13. The CDR3, as DNA: TGCGCCAGCAGCCCCCGGTCCGGGACTAGCGGACCATCAGATACGCAGTATTTT. The encoded protein is CASSPRSGTSGPSDTQYF.

The rearrangement links TRBV19 to TRBJ2-1; 13 bases agree with TRBD2. Losses at the gene ends were 5 bases for V and 6 bases for J; bases not matched to a gene: 7. The CDR3 loop spans 16 amino acids. Germline lookup yields CDR1 LNHDA and CDR2 SQIVND (reference sequence). For the CDR3, the DNA is TGTGCCAGTAGTGGACTAGCGGGAGAGGCGGCCAATGAGCAGTTCTTC. Its protein product is CASSGLAGEAANEQFF.

The chain couples TRBV7-8 to TRBJ2-2; possible D gene TRBD1, 5 bases. V was pared by 0 bases and J by 0 bases, with 11 bases between. The CDR3 has 17 amino acids. Germline-derived CDR1 and CDR2 are SGHVS and FQNEAQ. The CDR3 coding sequence is TGTGCCAGCAGCTTAGCCGCAGACAGCACGAACACCGGGGAGCTGTTTTTT. Encoded protein: CASSLAADSTNTGELFF.

The rearrangement uses TRBV5-1 and TRBJ2-1, with D perhaps matching TRBD1 or TRBD2 (5 bases each). Deletions cut 9 bases from V and 0 bases from J, with 13 bases between. The CDR3 is made up of 14 amino acids. Per the germline V gene, CDR1 is SGHRS and CDR2 is YFSETQ. The CDR3 nucleotides are TGCGCCACCTCCGGGACGAGCTCCTACAATGAGCAGTTCTTC. Translated: CATSGTSSYNEQFF. Full variable domain (remainder filled in from reference TRBV5-1 and TRBJ2-1): KAGVTQTPRYLIKTRGQQVTLSCSPISGHRSVSWYQQTPGQGLQFLFEYFSETQRNKGNFPGRFSGRQFSNSRSEMNVSTLELGDSALYLCATSGTSSYNEQFFGPGTRLTVL.

The chain recombines TRBV5-3 with TRBJ1-5; D gene uncertain. TRBV5-3 is filed as an ORF, its function uncertain. CDR3 length equals 15 residues. V was cut by 1 base and J by 3 bases, with 11 bases left in between. The CDR3 sequence is CARSLKREANQPQHF. DNA for the CDR3: TGTGCCAGAAGCTTGAAGAGGGAGGCCAATCAGCCCCAGCATTTT.